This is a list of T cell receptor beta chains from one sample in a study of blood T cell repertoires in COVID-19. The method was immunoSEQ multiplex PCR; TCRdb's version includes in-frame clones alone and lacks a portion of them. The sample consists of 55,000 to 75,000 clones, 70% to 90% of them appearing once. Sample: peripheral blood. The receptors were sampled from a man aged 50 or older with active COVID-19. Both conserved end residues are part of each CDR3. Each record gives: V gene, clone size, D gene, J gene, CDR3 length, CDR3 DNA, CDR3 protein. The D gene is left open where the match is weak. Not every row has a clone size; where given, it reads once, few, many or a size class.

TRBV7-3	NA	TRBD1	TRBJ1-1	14	TGTGCCAGCAGCCCTGGACAGGGGGCGAATGAAGCTTTCTTT	CASSPGQGANEAFF
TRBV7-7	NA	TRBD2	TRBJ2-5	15	TGTGCTAGCAGCCATAGCGGGGGGGCCTCAGAGACCCAGTACTTC	CASSHSGGASETQYF
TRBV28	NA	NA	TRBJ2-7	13	TGTGCCAGCAGTCCCAGTAGGGGCCCGGAGCAGTACTTC	CASSPSRGPEQYF
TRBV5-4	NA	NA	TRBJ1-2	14	TGTGCCAGCAGTCGGACAACTACTAACTATGGCTACACCTTC	CASSRTTTNYGYTF
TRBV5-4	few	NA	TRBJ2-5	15	TGTGCCAGCAGCTTTGCGGGGGCAAGGGGGGAGACCCAGTACTTC	CASSFAGARGETQYF
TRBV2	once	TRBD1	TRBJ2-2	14	TGTGCCAGCAGACAGGGGATAAACACCGGGGAGCTGTTTTTT	CASRQGINTGELFF
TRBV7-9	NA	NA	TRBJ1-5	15	TGTGCCAGCAGCTTAGGAGGGTATAGCAATCAGCCCCAGCATTTT	CASSLGGYSNQPQHF
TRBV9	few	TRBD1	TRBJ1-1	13	TGTGCCAGCAGCGCTCAGGGGGCTTATGAAGCTTTCTTT	CASSAQGAYEAFF
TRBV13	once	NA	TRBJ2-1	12	TGTGCCAGCGAGACAGGCAACAATGAGCAGTTCTTC	CASETGNNEQFF
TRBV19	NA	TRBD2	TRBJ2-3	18	TGTGCCAGTACCTCCTTTCGAGCGGGGGGGCGCGCCACAGATACGCAGTATTTT	CASTSFRAGGRATDTQYF
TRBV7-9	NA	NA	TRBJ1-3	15	TGTGCCAGCAGCTCCCGGGGTGCCTCTGGAAACACCATATATTTT	CASSSRGASGNTIYF
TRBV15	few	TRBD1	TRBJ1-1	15	TGTGCCACCAAAAGGGACAGGGGAATGAACACTGAAGCTTTCTTT	CATKRDRGMNTEAFF
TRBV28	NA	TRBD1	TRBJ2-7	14	TGTGCCAGCCAGGACTTCCCAGGGGGCTACGAGCAGTACTTC	CASQDFPGGYEQYF
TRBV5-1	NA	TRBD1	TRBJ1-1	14	TGCGCCAGCAGCTTAAAACAGGGGAGCACTGAAGCTTTCTTT	CASSLKQGSTEAFF
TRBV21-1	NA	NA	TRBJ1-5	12	TGTGCCAGGGTAGAAAGCAATCAGCCCCAGCATTTT	CARVESNQPQHF
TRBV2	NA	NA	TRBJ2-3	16	TGTGCCAGCAGCCAACGACTGACGGGACTCACAGATACGCAGTATTTT	CASSQRLTGLTDTQYF
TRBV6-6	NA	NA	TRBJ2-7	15	TGTGCCAGCAGTTACTTCCAGGATGGGAGATACGAGCAGTACTTC	CASSYFQDGRYEQYF
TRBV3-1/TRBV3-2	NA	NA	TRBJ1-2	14	TGTGCCAGCAGTCGACAGCCTGAAAACTATGGCTACACCTTC	CASSRQPENYGYTF
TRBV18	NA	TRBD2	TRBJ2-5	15	TGTGCCAGCTCACCACTTAGCGGGGGCCAAGAGACCCAGTACTTC	CASSPLSGGQETQYF
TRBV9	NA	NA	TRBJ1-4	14	TGTGCCAGCAGCCCTCGACAGGTTAATGAAAAACTGTTTTTT	CASSPRQVNEKLFF
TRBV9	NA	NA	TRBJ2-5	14	TGTGCCAGCAGCCCAACAGGGACGGGAGAGACCCAGTACTTC	CASSPTGTGETQYF
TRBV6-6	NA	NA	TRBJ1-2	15	TGTGCCAGCAGTTACAGGCGGGCGCTATCCCATGGCTACACCTTC	CASSYRRALSHGYTF
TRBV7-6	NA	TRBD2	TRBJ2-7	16	TGTGCCAGCAGCCCCAGGACTAGCGGGGGGGTCCACGAGCAGTACTTC	CASSPRTSGGVHEQYF
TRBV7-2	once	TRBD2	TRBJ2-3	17	TGTGCCAGCAGCCACCGTTCTAGCGGGAGAAGCACAGATACGCAGTATTTT	CASSHRSSGRSTDTQYF
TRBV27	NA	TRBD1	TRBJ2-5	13	TGTGCCAGCAGTACAGGGGGCGTGGAGACCCAGTACTTC	CASSTGGVETQYF
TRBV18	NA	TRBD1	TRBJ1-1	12	TGTGCCAGCTCACCGCTTACAGGGGAGGCTTTCTTT	CASSPLTGEAFF
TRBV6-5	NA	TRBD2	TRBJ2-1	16	TGTGCCAGCAGTTACCGGGGCGGGAGAACCTACAATGAGCAGTTCTTC	CASSYRGGRTYNEQFF
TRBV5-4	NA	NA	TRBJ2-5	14	TGTGCCAGCAGCACGGCCGCCGAGGTTGAGACCCAGTACTTC	CASSTAAEVETQYF
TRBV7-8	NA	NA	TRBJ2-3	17	TGTGCCAGCAGCACCCGCCTTTGGCCGATGAGCACAGATACGCAGTATTTT	CASSTRLWPMSTDTQYF
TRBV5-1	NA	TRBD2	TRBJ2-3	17	TGCGCCAGCAGCTTGGATGGTAGCGGGACTACCACAGATACGCAGTATTTT	CASSLDGSGTTTDTQYF
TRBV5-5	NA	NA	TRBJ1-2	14	TGTGCCAGCAGCCCCGGTCCCAGGGAGGTTGGCTACACCTTC	CASSPGPREVGYTF
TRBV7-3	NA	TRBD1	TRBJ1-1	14	TGTGCCAGCAGCTTAAGCCAGGGGGCCACTGAAGCTTTCTTT	CASSLSQGATEAFF
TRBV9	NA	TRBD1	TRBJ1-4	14	TGTGCCAGCAGCGTGGGACAGGGGTATGAAAAACTGTTTTTT	CASSVGQGYEKLFF
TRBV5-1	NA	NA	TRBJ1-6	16	TGCGCCAGCAGCGGGGGCGGTAGCTCCTATAATTCACCCCTCCACTTT	CASSGGGSSYNSPLHF
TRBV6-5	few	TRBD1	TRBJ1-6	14	TGTGCCAGCAGTTTTCGGACAGGGAATTCACCCCTCCACTTT	CASSFRTGNSPLHF
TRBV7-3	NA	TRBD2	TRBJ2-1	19	TGTGCCAGCAGCTCCCGAGACCGACTAGCGGGGGGACCCTACAATGAGCAGTTCTTC	CASSSRDRLAGGPYNEQFF
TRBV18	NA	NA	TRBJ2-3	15	TGTGCCAGCTCACCACCGGTCCAGAACACAGATACGCAGTATTTT	CASSPPVQNTDTQYF
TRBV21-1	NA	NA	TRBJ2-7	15	TGTGCCAGCAGCCCGGTCGACAGGGAGGAAAACGAGCAGTACTTC	CASSPVDREENEQYF
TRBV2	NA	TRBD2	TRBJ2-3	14	TGTGCCAGCAGGAGGGGACTAGCGGGAGATACGCAGTATTTT	CASRRGLAGDTQYF
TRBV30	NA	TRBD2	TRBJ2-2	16	TGTGCCTGGACAGAAACTAGCGGGAGGGCCGCCGGGGAGCTGTTTTTT	CAWTETSGRAAGELFF
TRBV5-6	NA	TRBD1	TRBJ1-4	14	TGTGCCAGCAGCCTACAGGGGATTAATGAAAAACTGTTTTTT	CASSLQGINEKLFF
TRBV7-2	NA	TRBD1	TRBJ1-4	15	TGTGCCAGCAGCTCGACAGGGGGCATTAATGAAAAACTGTTTTTT	CASSSTGGINEKLFF
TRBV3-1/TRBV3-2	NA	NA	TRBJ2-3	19	TGTGCCAGCAGCCAAGAAGACGTAATTCGGGGGTATAGCACAGATACGCAGTATTTT	CASSQEDVIRGYSTDTQYF
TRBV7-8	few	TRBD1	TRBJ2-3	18	TGTGCCAGCAGCTTAAGGGACAGGGCCCTCGAAGGCACAGATACGCAGTATTTT	CASSLRDRALEGTDTQYF